This TCR beta chain was recorded in a study of Graves' ophthalmopathy and Graves' hyperthyroidism. V shed 5 bases, J shed 0 bases, and the junction held 9 bases outside the gene matches. The germline V gene has CDR1 SNHLY and CDR2 FYNNEI. The CDR3 totals 17 residues. Amplifying from RNA transcripts, the study obtained TCR beta CDR3 regions. The first-round RT-PCR employed HTBI primers together with the Qiagen OneStep RT-PCR kit. A multiplex PCR was then performed as the second round. TCRdb independently ran MiXCR on the multiplex PCR reads; one entry per CDR3 protein. The sample holds some 1.1 million distinct CDR3 sequences, 35% to 45% seen once. Hyperthyroidism patients were newly diagnosed, ill under 2 months, and aged 18 to 65 years. The evidence that diagnosis relied on was clinical symptoms, serum thyroxine, TRAb, thyroid ultrasound and orbital computed tomography.

The V gene is TRBV2, the J gene TRBJ2-2; TRBD1 matches at 7 bases. This TCR was recovered from an adult man with Graves' hyperthyroidism. Sequenced: peripheral blood or thyroid tissue (not recorded which). CDR3 loop: CASSPLTGTANTGELFF. In DNA, the CDR3 is TGTGCCAGCAGTCCCCTTACCGGGACAGCGAACACCGGGGAGCTGTTTTTT.